The 10 T cell receptor beta chains below come from one sample, sequenced in a study of cytomegalovirus exposure and HLA in healthy donors. The study ran its PCR with 60 Vbeta and 13 Jbeta primers. Clones were read by immunoSEQ multiplex PCR, and TCRdb kept only the in-frame ones, dropping some. The sample holds about 150,000 clones, 74% seen once. The source material was PBMCs. These receptor sequences come from a man aged 30-40 years in good health and CMV-seronegative.

V usage is TRBV6-1 and J usage is TRBJ2-5, with 9 positions matching TRBD1. Germline V gene lookup returns CDR1 MNHNS and CDR2 SASEGT. The CDR3 is made up of 13 amino acids. V shed 6 bases and J 11 bases; nucleotides not matched to a gene: 10. The CDR3 nucleotides are TGTGCCAGCAGAGCCCGGGACAGGGAAAGGCAGTACTTC. Residues: CASRARDRERQYF.

This clone came up once. The chain uses TRBV7-9 and TRBJ1-1; D is perhaps TRBD1 (6 bases). Trimming pared 4 bases from V and 0 bases from J, leaving 12 bases between. Germline V gives CDR1 SEHNR, CDR2 FQNEAQ (reference sequence). This CDR3 contains 15 residues. CDR3: CASSSGQNMNTEAFF. In nucleotides, the CDR3 is TGTGCCAGCAGCTCGGGACAAAACATGAACACTGAAGCTTTCTTT.

CDR3 region: CASSPSPGSGGPETQYF. In DNA, the CDR3 is TGTGCCAGCAGCCCCTCCCCGGGGAGCGGGGGGCCGGAGACCCAGTACTTC. The gene calls are TRBV28 and TRBJ2-5; 9 nucleotides agree with TRBD2. Trimming cost V 6 bases and J 5 bases; bases outside gene matches: 16. This CDR3 has 17 amino acids. Per the germline V gene, CDR1 is MDHEN and CDR2 is SYDVKM.

This rearrangement joins TRBV2 to TRBJ1-2, with TRBD1 matching 9 bases. The V and J ends lost 5 bases and 5 bases, in that order; junction bases with no gene match: 9. The V gene's germline CDR1 is SNHLY and CDR2 FYNNEI. This CDR3 region has 15 residues. This CDR3 reads CASSSGTGNLYGYTF. CDR3 coding DNA: TGTGCCAGCAGTTCCGGGACAGGGAATTTATATGGCTACACCTTC. The variable domain in full, with the rest retrieved from reference TRBV2 and TRBJ1-2, is EPEVTQTPSHQVTQMGQEVILRCVPISNHLYFYWYRQILGQKVEFLVSFYNNEISEKSEIFDDQFSVERPDGSNFTLKIRSTKLEDSAMYFCASSSGTGNLYGYTFGSGTRLTVV.

This clone was detected only once. This CDR3 reads CASSEGPPPGELFF. For the CDR3, the DNA is TGTGCCAGCAGTGAAGGGCCCCCACCCGGGGAGCTGTTTTTT. V is TRBV2 and J is TRBJ2-2; D is unclear. Trimming took 1 base from V and 6 from J, leaving 9 bases between them. CDR3 length equals 14 residues. Germline V gene sequence: CDR1 SNHLY, CDR2 FYNNEI.

The V and J genes are TRBV5-1 and TRBJ2-2; maybe TRBD2 (7 bases). Per germline, CDR1 SGHRS and CDR2 YFSETQ. Trimming took off 4 bases at V and 4 bases at J, with 14 bases between the two ends. CDR3 length: 15 amino acids. The CDR3 sequence: CASSGEGERTGELFF. Here the CDR3 DNA reads TGCGCCAGCAGCGGGGAGGGGGAGCGCACCGGGGAGCTGTTTTTT.

The sample holds a few counts of this clone. V and J are TRBV15 and TRBJ2-7; possibly TRBD1 for D (6 bases). Germline-derived CDR1 and CDR2 are LNHNV and YYDKDF (reference sequence). CDR3 length equals 14 residues. V was clipped by 0 bases and J by 4 bases, with 10 bases between them. CDR3 DNA sequence: TGTGCCACCAGCAGAGAAACAGGGCAATACGAGCAGTACTTC. The encoded protein is CATSRETGQYEQYF.

V and J are TRBV19 and TRBJ1-4, with D maybe TRBD1 (5 bases). The CDR3 is 15 residues long. CDR1 is LNHDA and CDR2 is SQIVND in the germline V gene (reference sequence). V was shortened by 3 bases and J by 5 bases, with 13 bases between the two germline ends. CDR3 region: CASSITPGRNEKLFF. CDR3 sequence (DNA): TGTGCCAGTAGTATTACGCCAGGGCGGAATGAAAAACTGTTTTTT.

This chain links TRBV6-1 with TRBJ1-1; tentatively, D is TRBD1 (5 bases). The CDR3 contains 13 residues. In germline, CDR1 is MNHNS, CDR2 SASEGT. The V end was cut by 4 bases, the J end by 8 bases, with 14 bases between. The CDR3: CASSASGRPEAFF. In DNA form, the CDR3 reads TGTGCCAGCAGTGCGTCAGGGCGCCCCGAAGCTTTCTTT.

The chain joins TRBV30 to TRBJ1-1, with no clear D. This CDR3 is built from 13 residues. Germline values: CDR1 GTSNPN, CDR2 SVGIG (reference sequence). V lost 0 bases, J lost 4 bases, and 9 bases lay in between. CDR3 protein: CAWSVDLRTEAFF. The CDR3 nucleotides read TGTGCCTGGAGTGTAGACTTGCGCACTGAAGCTTTCTTT.